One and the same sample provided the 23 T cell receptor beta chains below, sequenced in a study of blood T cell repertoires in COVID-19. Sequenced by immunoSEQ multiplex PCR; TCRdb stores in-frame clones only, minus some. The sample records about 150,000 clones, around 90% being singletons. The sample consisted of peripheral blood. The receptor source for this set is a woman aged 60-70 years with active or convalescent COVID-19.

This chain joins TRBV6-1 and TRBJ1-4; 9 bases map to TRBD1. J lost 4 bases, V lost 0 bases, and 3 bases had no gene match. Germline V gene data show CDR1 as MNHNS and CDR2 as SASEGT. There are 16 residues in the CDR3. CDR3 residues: CASSEARGQGNEKLFF. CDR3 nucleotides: TGTGCCAGCAGTGAAGCTCGGGGACAGGGTAATGAAAAACTGTTTTTT.

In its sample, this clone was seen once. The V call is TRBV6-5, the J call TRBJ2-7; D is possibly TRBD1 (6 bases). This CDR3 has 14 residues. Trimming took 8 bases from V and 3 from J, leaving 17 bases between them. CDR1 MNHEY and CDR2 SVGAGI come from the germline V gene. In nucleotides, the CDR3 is TGTGCCAGCTGTAAGGACAGACGATACTACGAGCAGTACTTC. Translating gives CASCKDRRYYEQYF.

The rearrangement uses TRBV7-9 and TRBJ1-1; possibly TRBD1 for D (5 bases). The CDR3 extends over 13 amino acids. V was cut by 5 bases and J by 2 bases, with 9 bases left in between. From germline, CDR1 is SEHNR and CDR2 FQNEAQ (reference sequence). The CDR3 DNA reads TGTGCCAGCAGCCCGACAGACAACACTGAAGCTTTCTTT. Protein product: CASSPTDNTEAFF.

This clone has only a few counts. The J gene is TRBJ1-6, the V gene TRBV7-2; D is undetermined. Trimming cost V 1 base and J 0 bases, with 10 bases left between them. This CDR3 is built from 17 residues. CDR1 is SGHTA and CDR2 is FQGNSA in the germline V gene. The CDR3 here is CASSLVPGSSYNSPLHF. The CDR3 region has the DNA TGTGCCAGCAGCTTAGTTCCTGGGAGCTCCTATAATTCACCCCTCCACTTT.

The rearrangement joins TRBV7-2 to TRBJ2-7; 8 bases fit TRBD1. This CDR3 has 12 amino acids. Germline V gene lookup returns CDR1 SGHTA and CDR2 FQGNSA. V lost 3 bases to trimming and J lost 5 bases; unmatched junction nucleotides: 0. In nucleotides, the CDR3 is TGTGCCAGCAGCTTGGACAGGGACGAGCAGTACTTC. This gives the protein CASSLDRDEQYF. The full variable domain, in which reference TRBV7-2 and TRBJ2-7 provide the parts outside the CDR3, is GAGVSQSPSNKVTEKGKDVELRCDPISGHTALYWYRQSLGQGLEFLIYFQGNSAPDKSGLPSDRFSAERTGGSVSTLTIQRTQQEDSAVYLCASSLDRDEQYFGPGTRLTVT.

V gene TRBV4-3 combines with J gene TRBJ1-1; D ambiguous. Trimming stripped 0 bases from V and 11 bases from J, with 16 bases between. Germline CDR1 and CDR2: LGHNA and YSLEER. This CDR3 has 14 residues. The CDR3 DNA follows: TGCGCCAGCAGCCAAGATGCAGGCCCTCTGATGGCTTTCTTT. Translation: CASSQDAGPLMAFF.

CDR3 residues: CASSLGSGGSGNTIYF. The CDR3 DNA reads TGTGCCAGCAGCTTAGGTTCAGGGGGCTCTGGAAACACCATATATTTT. The chain links TRBV7-8 to TRBJ1-3; TRBD1 agrees at 7 bases. The CDR3 spans 16 residues. Losses at the gene ends were 1 base for V and 0 bases for J; bases not matched to a gene: 3. From germline, CDR1 is SGHVS and CDR2 FQNEAQ.

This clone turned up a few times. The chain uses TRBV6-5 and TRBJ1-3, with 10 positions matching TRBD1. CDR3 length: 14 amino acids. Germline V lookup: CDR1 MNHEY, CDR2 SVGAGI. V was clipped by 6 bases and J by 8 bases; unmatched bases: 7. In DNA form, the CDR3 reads TGTGCCAGCAGCCCCGGGACAGGGGAGGACACCATATATTTT. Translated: CASSPGTGEDTIYF.

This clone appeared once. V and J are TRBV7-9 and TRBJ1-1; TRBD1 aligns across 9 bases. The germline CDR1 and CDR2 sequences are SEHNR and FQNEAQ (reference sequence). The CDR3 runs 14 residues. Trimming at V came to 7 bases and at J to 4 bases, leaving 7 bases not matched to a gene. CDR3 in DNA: TGTGCCAGCACCCGACAGGGGGGAACCACTGAAGCTTTCTTT. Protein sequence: CASTRQGGTTEAFF.

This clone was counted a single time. In nucleotides, the CDR3 is TGTGCCACCAAGGGCGGGGCGGGGGATACGCAGTATTTT. Its translation is CATKGGAGDTQYF. This sequence joins TRBV10-3 and TRBJ2-3; D possibly corresponds to TRBD2 (6 bases). V shed 10 bases and J shed 6 bases, with 17 bases lying between them. CDR1 and CDR2 from the germline V gene are ENHRY and SYGVKD. The CDR3 extends over 13 amino acids.

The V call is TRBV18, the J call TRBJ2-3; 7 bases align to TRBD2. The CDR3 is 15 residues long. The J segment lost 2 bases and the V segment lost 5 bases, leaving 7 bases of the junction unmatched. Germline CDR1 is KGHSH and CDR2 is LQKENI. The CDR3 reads CASSTRLALTDTQYF. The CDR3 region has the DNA TGTGCCAGCTCAACACGACTAGCACTCACAGATACGCAGTATTTT.

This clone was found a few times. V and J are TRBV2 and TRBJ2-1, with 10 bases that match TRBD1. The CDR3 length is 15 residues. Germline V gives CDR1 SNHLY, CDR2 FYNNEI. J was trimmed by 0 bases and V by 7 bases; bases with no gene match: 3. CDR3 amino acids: CASTRDRGSYNEQFF. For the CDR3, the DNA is TGTGCCAGCACCCGGGACAGGGGCTCCTACAATGAGCAGTTCTTC.

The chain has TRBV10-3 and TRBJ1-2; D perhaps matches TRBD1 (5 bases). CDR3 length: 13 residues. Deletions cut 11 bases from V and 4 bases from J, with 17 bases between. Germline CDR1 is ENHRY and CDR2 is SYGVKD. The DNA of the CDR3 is TGTGCCTTATCCCCCCAGGGCGGCTATGGCTACACCTTC. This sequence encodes CALSPQGGYGYTF.

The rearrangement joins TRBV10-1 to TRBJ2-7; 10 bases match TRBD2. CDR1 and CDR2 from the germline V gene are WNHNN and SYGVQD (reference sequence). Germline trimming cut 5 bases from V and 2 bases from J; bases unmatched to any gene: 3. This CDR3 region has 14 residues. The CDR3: CASSIAGGPYEQYF. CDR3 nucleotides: TGCGCCAGCAGTATAGCGGGGGGACCCTACGAGCAGTACTTC.

CDR3 in amino acids: CASRGGEIDTQYF. The CDR3 nucleotides read TGTGCCAGTCGGGGGGGCGAAATTGATACGCAGTATTTT. The rearrangement uses TRBV19 and TRBJ2-3; 8 positions agree with TRBD2. The CDR3 totals 13 residues. CDR1 and CDR2 (germline): LNHDA, SQIVND (reference sequence). Unmatched junction bases numbered 7, after V lost 8 bases and J lost 6 bases.

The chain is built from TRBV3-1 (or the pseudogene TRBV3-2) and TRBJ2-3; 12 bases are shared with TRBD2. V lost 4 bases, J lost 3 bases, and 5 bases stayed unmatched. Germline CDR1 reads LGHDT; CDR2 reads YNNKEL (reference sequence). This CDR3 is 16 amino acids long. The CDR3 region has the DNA TGTGCCAGCAGCCTAGTGACTAGCGGGGGAACAGATACGCAGTATTTT. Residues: CASSLVTSGGTDTQYF.

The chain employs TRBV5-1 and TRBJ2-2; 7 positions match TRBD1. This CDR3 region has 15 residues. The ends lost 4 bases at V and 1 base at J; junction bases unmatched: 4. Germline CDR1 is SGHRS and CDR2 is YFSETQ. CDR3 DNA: TGCGCCAGCAGCGCCGGGACAGAGAACACCGGGGAGCTGTTTTTT. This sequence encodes CASSAGTENTGELFF.

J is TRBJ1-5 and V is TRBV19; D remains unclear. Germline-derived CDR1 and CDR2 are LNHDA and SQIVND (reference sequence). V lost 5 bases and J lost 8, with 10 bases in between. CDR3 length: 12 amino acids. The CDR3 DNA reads TGTGCCAGTAGTCCCCTCCGTGAGCCCCAGCATTTT. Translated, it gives CASSPLREPQHF.

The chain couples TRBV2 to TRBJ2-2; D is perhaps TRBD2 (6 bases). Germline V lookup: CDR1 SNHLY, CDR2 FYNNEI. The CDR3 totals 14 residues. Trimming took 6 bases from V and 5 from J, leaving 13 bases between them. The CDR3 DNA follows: TGTGCCAGCAGCCAAAGGAGGGAAACCGGGGAGCTGTTTTTT. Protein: CASSQRRETGELFF.

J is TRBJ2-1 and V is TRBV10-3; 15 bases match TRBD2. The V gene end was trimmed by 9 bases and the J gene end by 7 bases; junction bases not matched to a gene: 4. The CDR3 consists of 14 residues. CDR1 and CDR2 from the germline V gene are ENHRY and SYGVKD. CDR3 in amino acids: CAIRGTSGGNEQFF. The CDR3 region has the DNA TGTGCCATAAGAGGGACTAGCGGGGGGAATGAGCAGTTCTTC.

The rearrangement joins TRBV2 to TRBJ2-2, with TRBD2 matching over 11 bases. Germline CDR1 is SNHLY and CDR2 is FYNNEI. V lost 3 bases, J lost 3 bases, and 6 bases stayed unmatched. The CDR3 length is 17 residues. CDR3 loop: CASSDETSGGHTGELFF. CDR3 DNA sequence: TGTGCCAGCAGTGACGAAACTAGCGGGGGTCACACCGGGGAGCTGTTTTTT.

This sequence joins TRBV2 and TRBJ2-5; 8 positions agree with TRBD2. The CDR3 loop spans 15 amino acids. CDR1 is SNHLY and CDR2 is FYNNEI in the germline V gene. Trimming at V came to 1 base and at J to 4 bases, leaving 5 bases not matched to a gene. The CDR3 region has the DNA TGTGCCAGCAGTGAAGATACTAGCGGACCAGAGACCCAGTACTTC. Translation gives CASSEDTSGPETQYF.

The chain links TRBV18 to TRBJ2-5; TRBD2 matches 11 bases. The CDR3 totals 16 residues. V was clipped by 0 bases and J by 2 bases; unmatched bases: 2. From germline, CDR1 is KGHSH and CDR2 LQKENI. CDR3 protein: CASSPPRLAGQETQYF. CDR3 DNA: TGTGCCAGCTCACCACCCCGACTAGCGGGACAAGAGACCCAGTACTTC.